This T cell receptor beta chain appears in the sequencing data of a study of OX40 agonist ivuxolimab in advanced cancers. Study-wide results and limits: CD4+ and CD8+ blood T cells expanded clonally by week 6 at 0.1 to 3.0 mg/kg.

Regarding this clone: Its target is not known.

Germline CDR1 reads WNHNN; CDR2 reads SYGVQD (reference sequence). The CDR3 is 14 residues long. V lost 0 bases to trimming and J lost 1 base, with 6 bases between them. Sequencing was performed with immunoSEQ multiplex PCR; in TCRdb, only in-frame clones are kept and a portion is missing. The top ten hold under 0.35% of the sample, which has 100,000 or so clones, 87% seen once. This sequence was found in an adult with an advanced solid tumor such as melanoma, head and neck, liver or kidney cancer. This rearrangement joins TRBV10-1 to TRBJ1-2, with no clear D. The sample here was CD4+ or CD8+ T cells sorted from blood, taken in a trial of the OX40 agonist ivuxolimab. The chain's CDR3 is CASSESSFNYGYTF. The CDR3 DNA reads as TGCGCCAGCAGTGAGTCGAGTTTTAACTATGGCTACACCTTC.